Sequencing of this T cell receptor beta chain was carried out in a study of cytomegalovirus exposure and HLA in healthy donors. The CDR3 sequence is 15 residues long. J gave up 3 bases and V 5 bases, and 8 bases lay outside the gene matches. Germline CDR1 and CDR2: SGHVS and FNYEAQ. Clones were sequenced by immunoSEQ multiplex PCR, and TCRdb holds only the in-frame ones, with some missing. Of some 180,000 clones in the sample, roughly nine tenths were seen once. This sequence joins TRBV7-6 and TRBJ1-1; 8 positions match TRBD1. The sample comprised PBMCs. The TCR was taken from a young man in good health and CMV-seropositive. The CDR3 spells CASSQSTGGYTEAFF. CDR3 bases: TGTGCCAGCAGCCAAAGTACAGGGGGGTACACTGAAGCTTTCTTT. Supplemented by reference TRBV7-6 and TRBJ1-1, the full variable domain reads GAGVSQSPRYKVTKRGQDVALRCDPISGHVSLYWYRQALGQGPEFLTYFNYEAQQDKSGLPNDRFSAERPEGSISTLTIQRTEQRDSAMYRCASSQSTGGYTEAFFGQGTRLTVV.